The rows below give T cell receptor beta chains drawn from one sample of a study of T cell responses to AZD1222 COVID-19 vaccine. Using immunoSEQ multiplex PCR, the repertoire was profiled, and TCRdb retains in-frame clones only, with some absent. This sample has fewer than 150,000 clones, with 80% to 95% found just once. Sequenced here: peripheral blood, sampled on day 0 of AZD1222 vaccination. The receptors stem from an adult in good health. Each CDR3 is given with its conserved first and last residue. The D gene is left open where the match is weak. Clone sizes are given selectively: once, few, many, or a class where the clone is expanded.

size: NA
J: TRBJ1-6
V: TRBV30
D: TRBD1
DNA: TGTGCCTGGAGTACCGGGACAGGGAATTCACCCCTCCACTTT
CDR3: CAWSTGTGNSPLHF

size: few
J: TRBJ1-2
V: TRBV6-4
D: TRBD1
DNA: TGTGCCAGCAGTGACACGGGACAGGCACTATATGGCTACACCTTC
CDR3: CASSDTGQALYGYTF

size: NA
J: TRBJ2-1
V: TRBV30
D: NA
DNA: TGTGCCTGGGGTGGACGACGCTACAATGAGCAGTTCTTC
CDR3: CAWGGRRYNEQFF

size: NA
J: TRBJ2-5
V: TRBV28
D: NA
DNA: TGTGCCAGCAGTTTCGTGGGGGTCGGGAGAGGACAAGAGACCCAGTACTTC
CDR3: CASSFVGVGRGQETQYF

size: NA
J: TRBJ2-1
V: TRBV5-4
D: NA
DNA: TGTGCCAGCAGCTTAGCGGGTGAGCAGTTCTTC
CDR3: CASSLAGEQFF

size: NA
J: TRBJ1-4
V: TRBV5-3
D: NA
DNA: TGTGCCAGAAGCTTTCGATGGTCCCCTAAGGGTATACGAGAAAAACTGTTTTTT
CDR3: CARSFRWSPKGIREKLFF

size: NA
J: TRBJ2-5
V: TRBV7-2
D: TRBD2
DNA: TGTGCCAGCAGCTTACCCTTGGGAGCGGGGGCCGGAGAGACCCAGTACTTC
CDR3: CASSLPLGAGAGETQYF

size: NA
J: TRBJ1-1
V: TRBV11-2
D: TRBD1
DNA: TGTGCCAGCAGCTTAGGGACAGGTTCTTTCTTT
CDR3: CASSLGTGSFF

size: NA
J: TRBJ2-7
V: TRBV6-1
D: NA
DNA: TGTGCCAGCAGTGAATCGCCGGGACCGCCCAGCTACGAGCAGTACTTC
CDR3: CASSESPGPPSYEQYF

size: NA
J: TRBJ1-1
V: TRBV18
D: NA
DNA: TGTGCCAGCTCACCAAGACGGGGCGAGAACACTGAAGCTTTCTTT
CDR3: CASSPRRGENTEAFF

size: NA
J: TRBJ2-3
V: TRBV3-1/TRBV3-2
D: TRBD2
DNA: TGTGCCAGCAGCCAAGAGCGCTGGATAGCGGGGGGCACAGATACGCAGTATTTT
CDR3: CASSQERWIAGGTDTQYF

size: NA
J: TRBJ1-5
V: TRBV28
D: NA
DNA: TGTGCCAGCAGTTTTAAGGGGTTCACAAGGGCCAATCAGCCCCAGCATTTT
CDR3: CASSFKGFTRANQPQHF

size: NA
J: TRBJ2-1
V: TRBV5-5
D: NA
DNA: TGTGCCAGCAGCTTGGAGGACAGCGAATACAATGAGCAGTTCTTC
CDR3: CASSLEDSEYNEQFF

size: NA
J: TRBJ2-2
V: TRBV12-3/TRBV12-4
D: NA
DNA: TGTGCCAGCGGGACAAGGAAGGCCGGGGAGCTGTTTTTT
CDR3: CASGTRKAGELFF

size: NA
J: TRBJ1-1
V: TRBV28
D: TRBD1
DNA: TGTGCCAGCACCTCATCGGGACAGGGATTCACTGAAGCTTTCTTT
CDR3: CASTSSGQGFTEAFF

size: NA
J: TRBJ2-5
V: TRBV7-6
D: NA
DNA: TGTGCCAGCAGCCCGTCTCGTAGGGCCTCAGAGACCCAGTACTTC
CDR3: CASSPSRRASETQYF

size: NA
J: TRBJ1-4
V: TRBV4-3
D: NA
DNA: TGCGCCAGCAGCCAAGTTTACTCCAAAGATGAAAAACTGTTTTTT
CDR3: CASSQVYSKDEKLFF